This TCR beta chain is from a study of early T cells in non-severe SARS-CoV-2 infection. Study context: Whole-blood bulk RNA, unsorted, was sequenced, and chains were unpaired. Study results and caveats: Missing private and CD4 specificities, VDJdb matching favored anti-spike CD8 responses.

Trimming took 4 bases from V and 2 from J, leaving 8 bases between them. The CDR3 runs to 13 residues. CDR1 and CDR2 from the germline V gene are SGHNT and YYREEE (reference sequence). Researchers attached unique molecular identifiers to individual cDNA molecules. TCRdb analysed the 5' RACE reads with MiXCR anew, one entry per CDR3 protein. Of about 98,000 distinct CDR3 sequences in the sample, about an eighth are singletons; the top ten hold approximately 6%. Note on this clonotype: What it binds is unknown.

The material sequenced was whole blood. The source of this sequence is an adult who was a healthcare worker with PCR-confirmed SARS-CoV-2 infection or an uninfected control (not recorded which). The chain recombines TRBV5-4 with TRBJ2-3; D is unclear. In nucleotides, the CDR3 is TGTGCCAGCAGCGATCCTGACACAGATACGCAGTATTTT. Its protein product is CASSDPDTDTQYF.